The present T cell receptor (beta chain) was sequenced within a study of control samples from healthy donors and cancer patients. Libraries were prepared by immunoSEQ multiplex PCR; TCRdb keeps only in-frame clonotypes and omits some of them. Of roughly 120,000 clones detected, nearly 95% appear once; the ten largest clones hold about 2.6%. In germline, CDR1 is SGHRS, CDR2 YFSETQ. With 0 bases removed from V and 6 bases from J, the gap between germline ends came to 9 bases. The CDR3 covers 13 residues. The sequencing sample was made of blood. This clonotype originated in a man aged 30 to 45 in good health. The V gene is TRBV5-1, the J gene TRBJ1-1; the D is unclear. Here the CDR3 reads CASSLGGGPEAFF. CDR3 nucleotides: TGCGCCAGCAGCTTGGGCGGCGGTCCTGAAGCTTTCTTT.